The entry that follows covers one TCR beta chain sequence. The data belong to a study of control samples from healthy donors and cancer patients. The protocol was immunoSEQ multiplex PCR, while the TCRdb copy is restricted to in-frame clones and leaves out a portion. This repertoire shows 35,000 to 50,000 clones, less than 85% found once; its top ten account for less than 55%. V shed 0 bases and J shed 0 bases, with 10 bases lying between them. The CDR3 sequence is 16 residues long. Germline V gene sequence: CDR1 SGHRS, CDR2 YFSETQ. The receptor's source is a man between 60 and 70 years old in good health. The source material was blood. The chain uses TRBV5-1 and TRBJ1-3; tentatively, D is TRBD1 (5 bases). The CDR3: CASSLGWGSSGNTIYF. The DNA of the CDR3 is TGCGCCAGCAGCTTGGGTTGGGGCAGCTCTGGAAACACCATATATTTT.